This T cell receptor beta chain was observed in a study of blood T cell repertoires in COVID-19. The J segment lost 6 bases and the V segment lost 4 bases, leaving 3 bases of the junction unmatched. Germline CDR1 SGHTA, CDR2 FQGNSA. There are 14 residues in the CDR3. TCRdb's copy holds only in-frame clones and misses some; the assay was immunoSEQ multiplex PCR. The repertoire consists of around 170,000 clones, with 75% to 85% occurring once and the leading ten covering more than 1.5%. The sample taken for sequencing was peripheral blood. The receptor was isolated from a human donor in a cohort sampled during active COVID-19. The chain uses TRBV7-2 and TRBJ1-4; TRBD1 aligns across 9 bases. As DNA, the CDR3 is TGTGCCAGCAGCTCTAGGACAGGGGATGAAAAACTGTTTTTT. Residues: CASSSRTGDEKLFF.